This TCR beta chain was identified in a study of blood T cell repertoires in COVID-19. Study details: The origin of the acute and convalescent COVID-19 samples was the United States, Italy and Spain. In each case, the material was cDNA or gDNA derived from T cells, B-cell-depleted T cells, or PBMCs.

The CDR3 contains 14 residues. Per the germline V gene, CDR1 is GTSNPN and CDR2 is SVGIG (reference sequence). The ends were cut back, 0 bases at V and 4 bases at J, with 10 bases in the middle. This clone was counted a single time. In the study's own analysis: Amplification of reference gene primers provided the estimated nucleated cell counts. Measured with immunoSEQ multiplex PCR; TCRdb has only the in-frame clones, and not every one. The V and J calls and clone size are taken from that table; D and trimming were inferred from the DNA. The repertoire holds tens of thousands of clones, about 85% seen once, with around 3.3% in the top ten. In Seattle, patients joined the study during active infection and were tracked longitudinally.

The V gene is TRBV30, the J gene TRBJ1-5; D may be TRBD1 (5 bases). Sequences were obtained from peripheral blood. The clonotype originates from a woman aged 80 or older with COVID-19, enrolled during active disease. The CDR3 DNA follows: TGTGCCTGGAGTGTTTCAGGGTTGAATCAGCCCCAGCATTTT. It yields the protein CAWSVSGLNQPQHF.